One and the same sample provided the 23 T cell receptor beta chains below, sequenced in a study of T-cell memory formation after mild COVID-19. Each CDR3 protein gets one entry after TCRdb re-called the 5' RACE reads with MiXCR. In the table there are fewer than 250,000 distinct CDR3 sequences, 15% of which are singletons. Sequencing was performed on PBMCs or a T cell subset sorted from them (not recorded which). These receptors were obtained from an adult woman who had mild COVID-19 (a few samples of this study predate the infection). Cell type and time point are not known.

The chain links TRBV5-1 to TRBJ2-1; the match to TRBD2 covers 7 bases. Germline CDR1 is SGHRS and CDR2 is YFSETQ. Trimming took 3 bases from V and 2 from J; bases not matched to a gene: 5. The CDR3 sequence is 15 residues long. The CDR3 sequence: CASSSTSAAYNEQFF. The DNA of the CDR3 is TGCGCCAGCAGCTCCACTAGCGCCGCCTACAATGAGCAGTTCTTC.

This clonotype was counted a few times. This sequence joins TRBV12-3 or TRBV12-4 and TRBJ1-2; no reliable D call. The CDR3 sequence is 11 residues long. V lost 11 bases and J 2 bases, leaving 9 bases between the germline ends. The CDR3 loop reads CAGYRNYGYTF. CDR3 nucleotides: TGTGCCGGTTATAGGAACTATGGCTACACCTTC.

This clonotype was seen more than once but under ten times. The CDR3 nucleotides read TGTGCCAGCAGCCGCAGACCGGGACAGGGGGGTAGTGGCTACACCTTC. This sequence encodes CASSRRPGQGGSGYTF. The V call is TRBV7-2, the J call TRBJ1-2; 11 bases are shared with TRBD1. Germline trimming cut 5 bases from V and 7 bases from J; bases unmatched to any gene: 12. The germline CDR1 and CDR2 sequences are SGHTA and FQGNSA. This CDR3 is 16 amino acids long.

This clonotype was observed a few times. This chain uses TRBV27 with TRBJ2-2, with 7 positions matching TRBD1. V dropped 6 bases and J dropped 3; count of bases not matched to a gene: 7. The germline CDR1 and CDR2 sequences are MNHEY and SMNVEV (reference sequence). The CDR3 extends over 15 amino acids. CDR3 amino acids: CASRHRTGYTGELFF. The CDR3 DNA sequence: TGTGCCAGCAGACACCGGACAGGCTACACCGGGGAGCTGTTTTTT.

The chain recombines TRBV3-1 with TRBJ2-2; 8 positions match TRBD1. The CDR3 has 14 amino acids. From germline, CDR1 is LGHDT and CDR2 YNNKEL (reference sequence). Here the CDR3 reads CDTCPSTGAGELFF. DNA of the CDR3: TGTGACACCTGCCCCTCGACAGGGGCCGGGGAGCTGTTTTTT. The complete variable domain, with remaining parts taken from reference TRBV3-1 and TRBJ2-2, reads DTAVSQTPKYLVTQMGNDKSIKCEQNLGHDTMYWYKQDSKKFLKIMFSYNNKELIINETVPNRFSPKSPDKAHLNLHINSLELGDSAVYFCDTCPSTGAGELFFGEGSRLTVL.

This chain connects TRBV30 to TRBJ2-5, with D uncertain. Germline V gene lookup returns CDR1 GTSNPN and CDR2 SVGIG (reference sequence). Trimming left V 3 bases short and J 7 bases short, with 21 bases between. CDR3 length: 15 amino acids. CDR3 sequence reads: CAWRVVYDPTGTQYF. CDR3 in DNA: TGTGCCTGGAGGGTAGTGTACGACCCCACCGGGACCCAGTACTTC. Filled out from reference TRBV30 and TRBJ2-5, the complete variable domain reads SQTIHQWPATLVQPVGSPLSLECTVEGTSNPNLYWYRQAAGRGLQLLFYSVGIGQISSEVPQNLSASRPQDRQFILSSKKLLLSDSGFYLCAWRVVYDPTGTQYFGPGTRLLVL.

This clonotype was observed at least ten times. V usage is TRBV3-1 and J usage is TRBJ2-7; TRBD2 matches 9 bases. The V and J ends lost 2 bases and 0 bases, in that order; junction bases with no gene match: 8. In germline, CDR1 is LGHDT, CDR2 YNNKEL (reference sequence). The CDR3 length is 17 residues. CDR3 sequence (DNA): TGTGCCAGCAGCCAACTACTGACTAGCGGATCCTCCTACGAGCAGTACTTC. It is translated as CASSQLLTSGSSYEQYF.

This clonotype was picked up a small number of times. The chain recombines TRBV7-2 with TRBJ2-3, with D possibly TRBD2 on 6 matching bases. The CDR3 has 17 amino acids. Germline CDR1 and CDR2: SGHTA and FQGNSA. Deletions cut 6 bases from V and 1 base from J, with 20 bases between. The CDR3 reads CASSLEGTPIRTDTQYF. The CDR3 nucleotides read TGTGCCAGCAGTCTAGAAGGGACTCCTATTCGCACAGATACGCAGTATTTT. The complete variable domain, with remaining parts taken from reference TRBV7-2 and TRBJ2-3, reads GAGVSQSPSNKVTEKGKDVELRCDPISGHTALYWYRQSLGQGLEFLIYFQGNSAPDKSGLPSDRFSAERTGGSVSTLTIQRTQQEDSAVYLCASSLEGTPIRTDTQYFGPGTRLTVL.

This clonotype occurred a few times. The V call is TRBV5-1, the J call TRBJ2-3; tentative D call: TRBD2 (6 bases). Trimming took 3 bases from V and 2 from J, leaving 10 bases between them. The CDR3 loop spans 14 amino acids. Germline CDR1 and CDR2: SGHRS and YFSETQ. DNA of the CDR3: TGCGCCAGCAGCTCCAGGCGGGACACAGATACGCAGTATTTT. It is translated as CASSSRRDTDTQYF.

V usage is TRBV7-9 and J usage is TRBJ2-7, with D possibly matching TRBD2 (6 bases). Germline V gene data show CDR1 as SEHNR and CDR2 as FQNEAQ (reference sequence). CDR3 length equals 15 residues. V lost 4 bases to trimming and J lost 5 bases, with 18 bases between them. The CDR3 spells CASSSQVGEANEQYF. CDR3 DNA sequence: TGTGCCAGCAGCTCCCAGGTAGGGGAGGCGAACGAGCAGTACTTC.

This clonotype was seen many times. The rearrangement joins TRBV20-1 to TRBJ1-4; possibly TRBD1 for D (5 bases). Germline V CDR1 and CDR2: DFQATT, SNEGSKA (reference sequence). There are 15 residues in the CDR3. V dropped 4 bases and J dropped 3 bases, with 15 bases sitting between them. The DNA of the CDR3 is TGCAGTGCTACAGGGAATGGAAGGGCTAATGAAAAACTGTTTTTT. Its translation: CSATGNGRANEKLFF.

The rearrangement joins TRBV3-1 to TRBJ1-1; D is undetermined. The V and J ends lost 1 base and 4 bases respectively, with 4 bases between them. The CDR3 runs to 12 residues. CDR1 is LGHDT and CDR2 is YNNKEL in the germline V gene (reference sequence). The CDR3 nucleotides are TGTGCCAGCAGCCAAGTCCCCACTGAAGCTTTCTTT. It encodes CASSQVPTEAFF.

The chain couples TRBV13 to TRBJ2-7; 9 bases line up with TRBD2. In germline, CDR1 is PRHDT, CDR2 FYEKMQ (reference sequence). V dropped 4 bases and J dropped 6; count of bases not matched to a gene: 13. The length of the CDR3 is 16 residues. Here the CDR3 DNA reads TGTGCCAGCAGCTCACAGGGGATAGCGGGAGTTCGCGAGCAGTACTTC. It specifies CASSSQGIAGVREQYF. Full variable domain (outside the CDR3, taken from reference TRBV13 and TRBJ2-7): AAGVIQSPRHLIKEKRETATLKCYPIPRHDTVYWYQQGPGQDPQFLISFYEKMQSDKGSIPDRFSAQQFSDYHSELNMSSLELGDSALYFCASSSQGIAGVREQYFGPGTRLTVT.

The chain links TRBV4-2 to TRBJ1-4; unclear D gene. The ends were cut back, 4 bases at V and 4 bases at J, with 4 bases in the middle. This CDR3 has 12 residues. CDR1 LGHNA and CDR2 YNFKEQ come from the germline V gene. CDR3 in DNA: TGTGCCAGCAGCCGAAGTAATGAAAAACTGTTTTTT. Its protein is CASSRSNEKLFF.

This clonotype has more than one count but fewer than ten. J is TRBJ2-2 and V is TRBV6-5; possible D gene TRBD1, 6 bases. The CDR3 has 14 residues. In germline, CDR1 is MNHEY, CDR2 SVGAGI. The V end lost 7 bases, the J end lost 4 bases, and 13 bases lay between the germline ends. The DNA of the CDR3 is TGTGCCAGCACCAAGAACAGGGTCACCGGGGAGCTGTTTTTT. Amino acids: CASTKNRVTGELFF.

This chain joins TRBV20-1 and TRBJ1-2, with D maybe TRBD1 (5 bases). The CDR3 consists of 13 residues. Deletions cut 2 bases from V and 5 bases from J, with 12 bases between. Germline V lookup: CDR1 DFQATT, CDR2 SNEGSKA (reference sequence). The CDR3: CSARRGPGYGYTF. In nucleotides, the CDR3 is TGCAGTGCTAGACGGGGACCTGGGTATGGCTACACCTTC.

The chain recombines TRBV3-1 with TRBJ2-1; 9 nucleotides align to TRBD1. Germline trimming cut 6 bases from V and 7 bases from J; bases unmatched to any gene: 10. The CDR3 is 15 amino acids. Germline lookup yields CDR1 LGHDT and CDR2 YNNKEL (reference sequence). CDR3 residues: CASRLGQGDKNEQFF. CDR3 DNA: TGTGCCAGCAGGCTGGGACAGGGAGATAAGAATGAGCAGTTCTTC.

This clonotype showed up many times. This sequence joins TRBV7-8 and TRBJ2-4, with D unresolved. The CDR3 is made up of 13 amino acids. The germline V gene has CDR1 SGHVS and CDR2 FQNEAQ. Trimming removed 1 base from V and 9 bases from J, with 10 bases in between. CDR3 protein: CASSLEEKGIQYF. CDR3 bases: TGTGCCAGCAGCTTAGAGGAAAAGGGCATTCAGTACTTC.

This clonotype showed up just a few times. The rearrangement uses TRBV12-3 or TRBV12-4 and TRBJ2-1; no clear D gene. V was pared by 7 bases and J by 1 base, with 11 bases between. The CDR3 is made up of 14 amino acids. The CDR3, as DNA: TGTGCCAGCATAGGGCAGGAATCCTACAATGAGCAGTTCTTC. Amino acids: CASIGQESYNEQFF.

The rearrangement uses TRBV7-9 and TRBJ2-7; D gene ambiguous. The ends were cut back, 2 bases at V and 2 bases at J, with 4 bases in the middle. This CDR3 has 12 residues. Germline-derived CDR1 and CDR2 are SEHNR and FQNEAQ (reference sequence). The CDR3 nucleotides are TGTGCCAGCAGCTTACAGGCCTACGAGCAGTACTTC. It is translated as CASSLQAYEQYF.

The DNA for the CDR3 is TGCAGCGTTGAAGATCGGCACCTAACCCAGTTCTTC. Protein sequence: CSVEDRHLTQFF. This chain links TRBV29-1 with TRBJ2-1; D is uncertain. The germline gives CDR1 SQVTM, CDR2 ANQGSEA. V dropped 0 bases and J dropped 13 bases, with 13 bases sitting between them. The CDR3 is made up of 12 amino acids.

This clonotype was picked up a small number of times. The chain has TRBV7-9 and TRBJ2-3; D possibly corresponds to TRBD2 (6 bases). The length of the CDR3 is 14 residues. The germline gives CDR1 SEHNR, CDR2 FQNEAQ (reference sequence). V was trimmed by 5 bases and J by 2 bases, leaving 11 bases between them. The CDR3 DNA reads TGTGCCAGCAGCCGGGGGACGGACACAGATACGCAGTATTTT. Amino acid sequence: CASSRGTDTDTQYF.

This clonotype has at least ten counts. This chain uses TRBV5-1 with TRBJ1-5; TRBD1 aligns across 8 bases. The V gene's germline CDR1 is SGHRS and CDR2 YFSETQ. The CDR3 has 15 residues. Trimming took 4 bases from V and 4 from J; bases not matched to a gene: 7. CDR3 sequence: CASSLGQGLNQPQHF. The CDR3 DNA follows: TGCGCCAGCAGCCTCGGACAGGGTTTGAATCAGCCCCAGCATTTT.